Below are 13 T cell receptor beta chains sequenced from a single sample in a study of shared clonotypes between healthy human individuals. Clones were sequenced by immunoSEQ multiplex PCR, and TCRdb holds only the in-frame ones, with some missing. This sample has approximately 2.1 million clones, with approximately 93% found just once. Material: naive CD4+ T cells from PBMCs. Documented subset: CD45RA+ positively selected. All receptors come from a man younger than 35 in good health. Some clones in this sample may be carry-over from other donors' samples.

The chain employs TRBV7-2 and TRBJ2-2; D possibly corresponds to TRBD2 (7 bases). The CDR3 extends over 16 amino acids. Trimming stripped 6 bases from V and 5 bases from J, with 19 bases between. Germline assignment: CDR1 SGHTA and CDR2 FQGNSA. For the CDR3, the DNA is TGTGCCAGCAGTTTCCCGCGGGGGCCTCAGACCGGGGAGCTGTTTTTT. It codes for CASSFPRGPQTGELFF.

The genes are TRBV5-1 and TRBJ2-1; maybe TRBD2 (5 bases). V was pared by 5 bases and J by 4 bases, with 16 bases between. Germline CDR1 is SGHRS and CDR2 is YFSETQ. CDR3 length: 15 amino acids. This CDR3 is CASSSGSNIYNEQFF. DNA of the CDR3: TGCGCCAGCAGTTCGGGGAGCAACATATACAATGAGCAGTTCTTC.

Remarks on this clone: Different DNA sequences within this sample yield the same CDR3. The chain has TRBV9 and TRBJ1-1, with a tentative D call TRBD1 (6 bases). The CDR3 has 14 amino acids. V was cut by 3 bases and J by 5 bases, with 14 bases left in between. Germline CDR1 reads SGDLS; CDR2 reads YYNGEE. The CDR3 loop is CASSEGTGRTEAFF. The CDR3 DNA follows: TGTGCCAGCAGCGAGGGTACAGGGAGGACTGAAGCTTTCTTT.

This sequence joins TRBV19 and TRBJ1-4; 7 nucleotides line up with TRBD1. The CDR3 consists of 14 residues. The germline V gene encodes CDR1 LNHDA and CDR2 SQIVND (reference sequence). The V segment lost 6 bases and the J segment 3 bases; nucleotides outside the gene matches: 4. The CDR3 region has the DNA TGTGCCAGTAGCTCGACAGGGCCTAATGAAAAACTGTTTTTT. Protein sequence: CASSSTGPNEKLFF.

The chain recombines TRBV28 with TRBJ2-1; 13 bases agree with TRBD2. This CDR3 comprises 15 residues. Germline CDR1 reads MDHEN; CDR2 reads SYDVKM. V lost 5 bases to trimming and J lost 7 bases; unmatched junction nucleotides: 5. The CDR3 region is CASSRTSGSRNEQFF. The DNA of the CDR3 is TGTGCCAGCAGTAGGACTAGCGGGAGTAGAAATGAGCAGTTCTTC.

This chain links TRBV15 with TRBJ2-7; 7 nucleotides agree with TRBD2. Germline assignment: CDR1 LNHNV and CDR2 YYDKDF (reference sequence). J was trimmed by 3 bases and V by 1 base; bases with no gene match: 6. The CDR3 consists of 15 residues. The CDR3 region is CATSRAPSGYYEQYF. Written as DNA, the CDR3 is TGTGCCACCAGCAGAGCGCCTAGCGGTTACTACGAGCAGTACTTC.

CDR3 region: CASSLAAGAGITYEQYF. The CDR3 DNA follows: TGCGCCAGCAGCTTGGCAGCGGGAGCAGGAATAACCTACGAGCAGTACTTC. V is TRBV5-1 and J is TRBJ2-7; 8 positions agree with TRBD2. With V trimmed by 0 bases and J by 2 bases, 10 bases remained unmatched. This CDR3 contains 17 residues. The V gene's germline CDR1 is SGHRS and CDR2 YFSETQ.

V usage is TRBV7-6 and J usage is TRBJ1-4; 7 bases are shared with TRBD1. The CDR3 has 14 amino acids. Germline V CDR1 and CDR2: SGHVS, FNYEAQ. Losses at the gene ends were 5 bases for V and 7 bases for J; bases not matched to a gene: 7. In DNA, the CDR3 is TGTGCCAGCAGCCCGACAGGGCCTGGTGAAAAACTGTTTTTT. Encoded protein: CASSPTGPGEKLFF. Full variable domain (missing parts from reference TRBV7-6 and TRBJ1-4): GAGVSQSPRYKVTKRGQDVALRCDPISGHVSLYWYRQALGQGPEFLTYFNYEAQQDKSGLPNDRFSAERPEGSISTLTIQRTEQRDSAMYRCASSPTGPGEKLFFGSGTQLSVL.

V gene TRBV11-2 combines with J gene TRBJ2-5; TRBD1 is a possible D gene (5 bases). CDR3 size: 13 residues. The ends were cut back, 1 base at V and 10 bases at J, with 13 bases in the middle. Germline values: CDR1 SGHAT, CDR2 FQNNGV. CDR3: CASSLGQGPSQYF. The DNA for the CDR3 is TGTGCCAGCAGCTTAGGGCAGGGCCCGAGCCAGTACTTC. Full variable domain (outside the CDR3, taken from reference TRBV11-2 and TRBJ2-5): EAGVAQSPRYKIIEKRQSVAFWCNPISGHATLYWYQQILGQGPKLLIQFQNNGVVDDSQLPKDRFSAERLKGVDSTLKIQPAKLEDSAVYLCASSLGQGPSQYFGPGTRLLVL.

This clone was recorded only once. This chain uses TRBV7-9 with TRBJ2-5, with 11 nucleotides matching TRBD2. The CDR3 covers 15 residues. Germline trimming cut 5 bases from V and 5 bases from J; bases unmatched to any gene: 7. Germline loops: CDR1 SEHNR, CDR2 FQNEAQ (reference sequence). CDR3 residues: CASSGSGRAWETQYF. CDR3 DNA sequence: TGTGCCAGCAGCGGTAGCGGGAGGGCCTGGGAGACCCAGTACTTC.

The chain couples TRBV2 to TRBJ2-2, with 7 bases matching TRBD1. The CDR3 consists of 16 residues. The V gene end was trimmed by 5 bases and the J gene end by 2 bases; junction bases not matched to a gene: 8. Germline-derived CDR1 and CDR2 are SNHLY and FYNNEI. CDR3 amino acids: CASSWDSSLNTGELFF. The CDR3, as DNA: TGTGCCAGCAGTTGGGACAGCTCGTTAAACACCGGGGAGCTGTTTTTT.

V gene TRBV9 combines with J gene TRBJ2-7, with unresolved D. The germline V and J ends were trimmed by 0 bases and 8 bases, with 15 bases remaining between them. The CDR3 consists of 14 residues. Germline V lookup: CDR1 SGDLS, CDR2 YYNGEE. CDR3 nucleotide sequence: TGTGCCAGCAGCGTAGACGATAGGAAGGCTAAGCAGTACTTC. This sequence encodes CASSVDDRKAKQYF.

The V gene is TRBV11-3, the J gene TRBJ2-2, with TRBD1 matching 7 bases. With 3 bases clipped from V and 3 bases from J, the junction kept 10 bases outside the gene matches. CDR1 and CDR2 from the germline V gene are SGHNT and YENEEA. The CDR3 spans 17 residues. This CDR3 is CASSLIWMGQHTGELFF. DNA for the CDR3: TGTGCCAGCAGCTTGATTTGGATGGGACAGCACACCGGGGAGCTGTTTTTT.